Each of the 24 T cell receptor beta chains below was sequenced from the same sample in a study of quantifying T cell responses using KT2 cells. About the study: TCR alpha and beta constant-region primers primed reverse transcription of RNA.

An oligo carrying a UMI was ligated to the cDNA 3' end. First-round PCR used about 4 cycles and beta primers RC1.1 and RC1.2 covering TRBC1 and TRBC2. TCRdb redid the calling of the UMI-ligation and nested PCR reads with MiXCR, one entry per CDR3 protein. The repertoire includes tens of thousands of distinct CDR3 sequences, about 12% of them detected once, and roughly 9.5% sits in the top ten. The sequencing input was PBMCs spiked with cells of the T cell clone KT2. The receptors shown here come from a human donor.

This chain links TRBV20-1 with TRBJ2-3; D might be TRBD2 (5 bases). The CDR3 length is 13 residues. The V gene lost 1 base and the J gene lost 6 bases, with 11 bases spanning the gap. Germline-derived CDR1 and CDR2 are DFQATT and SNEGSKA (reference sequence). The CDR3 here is CSARVGGGDTQYF. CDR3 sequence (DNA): TGCAGTGCTAGAGTCGGAGGTGGCGATACGCAGTATTTT.

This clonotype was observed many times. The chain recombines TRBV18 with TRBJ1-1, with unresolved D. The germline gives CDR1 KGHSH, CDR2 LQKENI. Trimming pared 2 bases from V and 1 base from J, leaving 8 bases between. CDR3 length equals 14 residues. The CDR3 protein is CASSPTGPNTEAFF. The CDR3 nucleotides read TGTGCCAGCTCACCAACTGGGCCGAACACTGAAGCTTTCTTT.

The CDR3 DNA reads as TGTGCCAGCACCATCACTAGCGGGAGGGCCGAAGGCCATGAGCAGTTCTTC. Protein sequence: CASTITSGRAEGHEQFF. The chain combines TRBV7-3 with TRBJ2-1, with 13 bases aligning to TRBD2. CDR1 and CDR2 from the germline V gene are SGHTA and FQGTGA. The ends lost 7 bases at V and 8 bases at J; junction bases unmatched: 14. The CDR3 loop spans 17 amino acids.

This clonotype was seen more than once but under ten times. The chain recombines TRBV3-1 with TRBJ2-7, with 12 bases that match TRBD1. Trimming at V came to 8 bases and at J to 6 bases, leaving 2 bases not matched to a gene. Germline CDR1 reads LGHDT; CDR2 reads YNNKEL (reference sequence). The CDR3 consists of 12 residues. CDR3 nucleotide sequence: TGTGCCAGCGGGACAGGGGGCGTCGAGCAGTACTTC. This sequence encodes CASGTGGVEQYF.

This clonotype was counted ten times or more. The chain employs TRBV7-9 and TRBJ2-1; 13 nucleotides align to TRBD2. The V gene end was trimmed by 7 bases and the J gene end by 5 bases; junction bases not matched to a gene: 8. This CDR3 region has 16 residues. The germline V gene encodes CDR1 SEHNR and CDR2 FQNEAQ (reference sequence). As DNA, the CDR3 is TGTGCCAGCATCGGGGTGGGGACTAGCGGGGACAATGAGCAGTTCTTC. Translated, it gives CASIGVGTSGDNEQFF.

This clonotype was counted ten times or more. CDR3 sequence reads: CATSGIAPAGTDTQYF. In nucleotides, the CDR3 is TGTGCCACCAGTGGGATCGCCCCGGCGGGGACAGATACGCAGTATTTT. This chain links TRBV24-1 with TRBJ2-3; D may be TRBD2 (6 bases). The CDR3 contains 16 residues. From germline, CDR1 is KGHDR and CDR2 SFDVKD. The V end was cut by 5 bases, the J end by 3 bases, with 17 bases between.

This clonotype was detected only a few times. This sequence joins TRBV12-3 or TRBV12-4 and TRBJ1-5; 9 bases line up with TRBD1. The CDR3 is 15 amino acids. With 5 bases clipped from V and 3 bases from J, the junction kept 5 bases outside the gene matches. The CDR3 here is CASSPGTGNNQPQHF. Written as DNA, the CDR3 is TGTGCCAGCAGTCCCGGGACAGGGAACAATCAGCCCCAGCATTTT.

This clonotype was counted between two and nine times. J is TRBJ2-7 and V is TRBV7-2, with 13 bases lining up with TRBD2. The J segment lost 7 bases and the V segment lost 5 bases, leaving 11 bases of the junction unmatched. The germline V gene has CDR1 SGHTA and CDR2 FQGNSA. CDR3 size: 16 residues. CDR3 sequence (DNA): TGTGCCAGCAGCCACCCTACTAGCGGGAGGGGAAGGGAGCAGTACTTC. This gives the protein CASSHPTSGRGREQYF.

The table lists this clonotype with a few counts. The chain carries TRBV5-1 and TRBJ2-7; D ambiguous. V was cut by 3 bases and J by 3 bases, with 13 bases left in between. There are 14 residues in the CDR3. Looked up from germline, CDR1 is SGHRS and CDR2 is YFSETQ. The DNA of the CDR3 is TGCGCCAGCAGCTCCGACGGACGCCTCTACGAGCAGTACTTC. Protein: CASSSDGRLYEQYF. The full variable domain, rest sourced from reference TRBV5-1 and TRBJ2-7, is KAGVTQTPRYLIKTRGQQVTLSCSPISGHRSVSWYQQTPGQGLQFLFEYFSETQRNKGNFPGRFSGRQFSNSRSEMNVSTLELGDSALYLCASSSDGRLYEQYFGPGTRLTVT.

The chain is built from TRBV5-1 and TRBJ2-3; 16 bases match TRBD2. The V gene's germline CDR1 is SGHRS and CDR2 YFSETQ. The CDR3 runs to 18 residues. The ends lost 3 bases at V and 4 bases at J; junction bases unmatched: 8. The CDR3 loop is CASSSGLAGGRQADTQYF. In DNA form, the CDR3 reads TGCGCCAGCAGCTCGGGACTAGCGGGAGGGAGGCAGGCAGATACGCAGTATTTT.

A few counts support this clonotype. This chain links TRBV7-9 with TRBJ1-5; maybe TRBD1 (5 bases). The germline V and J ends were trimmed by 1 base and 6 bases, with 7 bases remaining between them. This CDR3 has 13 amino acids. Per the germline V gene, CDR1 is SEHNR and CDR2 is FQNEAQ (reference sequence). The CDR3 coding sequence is TGTGCCAGCAGCTTAGGGGGGGGTCAGCCCCAGCATTTT. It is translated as CASSLGGGQPQHF. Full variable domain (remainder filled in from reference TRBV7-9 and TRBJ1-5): DTGVSQNPRHKITKRGQNVTFRCDPISEHNRLYWYRQTLGQGPEFLTYFQNEAQLEKSRLLSDRFSAERPKGSFSTLEIQRTEQGDSAMYLCASSLGGGQPQHFGDGTRLSIL.

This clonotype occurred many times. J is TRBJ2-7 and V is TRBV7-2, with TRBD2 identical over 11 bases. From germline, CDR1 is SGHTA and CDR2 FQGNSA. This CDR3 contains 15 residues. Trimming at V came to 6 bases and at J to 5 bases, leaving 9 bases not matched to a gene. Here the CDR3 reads CASSITSGSGNEQYF. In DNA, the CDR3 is TGTGCCAGCAGTATTACTAGCGGGAGTGGTAACGAGCAGTACTTC.

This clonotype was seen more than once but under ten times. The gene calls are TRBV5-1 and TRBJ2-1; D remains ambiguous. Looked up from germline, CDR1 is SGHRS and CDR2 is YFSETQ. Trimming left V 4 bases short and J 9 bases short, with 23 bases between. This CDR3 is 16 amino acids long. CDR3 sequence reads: CASSPSRVLNMGEQFF. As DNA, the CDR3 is TGCGCCAGCAGCCCCTCCCGTGTGCTAAACATGGGTGAGCAGTTCTTC.

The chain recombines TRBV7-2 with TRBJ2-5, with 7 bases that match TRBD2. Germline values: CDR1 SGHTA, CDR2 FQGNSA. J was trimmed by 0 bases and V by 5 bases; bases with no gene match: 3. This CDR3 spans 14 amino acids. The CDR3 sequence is CASSRAGNQETQYF. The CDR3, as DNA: TGTGCCAGCAGCCGAGCGGGAAACCAAGAGACCCAGTACTTC.

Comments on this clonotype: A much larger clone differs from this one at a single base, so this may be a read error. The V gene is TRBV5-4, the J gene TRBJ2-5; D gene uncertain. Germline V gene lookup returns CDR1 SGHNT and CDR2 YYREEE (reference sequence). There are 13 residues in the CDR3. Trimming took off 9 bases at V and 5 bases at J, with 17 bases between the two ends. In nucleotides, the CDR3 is TGTGCCATCAGTAAGGCCCCCCCGGAGACCCAGTACTTC. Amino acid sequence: CAISKAPPETQYF.

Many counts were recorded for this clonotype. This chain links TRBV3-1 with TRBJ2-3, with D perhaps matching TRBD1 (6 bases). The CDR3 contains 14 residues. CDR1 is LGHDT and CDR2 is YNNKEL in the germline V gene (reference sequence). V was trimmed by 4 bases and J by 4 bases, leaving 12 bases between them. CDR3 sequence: CASSPNQGPDTQYF. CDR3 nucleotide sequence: TGTGCCAGCAGCCCCAACCAGGGGCCAGATACGCAGTATTTT.

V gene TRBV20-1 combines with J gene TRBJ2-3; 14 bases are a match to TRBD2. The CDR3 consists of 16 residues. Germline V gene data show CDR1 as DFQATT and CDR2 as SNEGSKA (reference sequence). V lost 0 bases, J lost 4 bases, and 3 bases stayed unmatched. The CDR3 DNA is TGCAGTGCTAGAGACCTGGGACTAGCGGGAGCAGATACGCAGTATTTT. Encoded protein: CSARDLGLAGADTQYF.

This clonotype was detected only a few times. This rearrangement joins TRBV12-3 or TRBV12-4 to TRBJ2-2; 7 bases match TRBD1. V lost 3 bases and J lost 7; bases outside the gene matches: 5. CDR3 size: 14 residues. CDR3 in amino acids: CASSFGTDNGELFF. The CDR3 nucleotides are TGTGCCAGCAGTTTTGGGACAGATAACGGGGAGCTGTTTTTT.

CDR3 sequence reads: CASSLEDQQETQYF. In nucleotides, the CDR3 is TGTGCCAGCAGCTTGGAGGACCAACAAGAGACCCAGTACTTC. The chain recombines TRBV5-6 with TRBJ2-5; no definite D call. CDR1 is SGHDT, CDR2 YYEEEE, per germline. The ends were cut back, 0 bases at V and 2 bases at J, with 8 bases in the middle. This CDR3 spans 14 amino acids.

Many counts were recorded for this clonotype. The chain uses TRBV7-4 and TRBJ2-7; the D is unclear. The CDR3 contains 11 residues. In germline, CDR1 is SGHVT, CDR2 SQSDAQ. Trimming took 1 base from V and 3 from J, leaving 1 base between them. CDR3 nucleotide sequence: TGTGCCAGCAGCTTAGACTACGAGCAGTACTTC. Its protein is CASSLDYEQYF.

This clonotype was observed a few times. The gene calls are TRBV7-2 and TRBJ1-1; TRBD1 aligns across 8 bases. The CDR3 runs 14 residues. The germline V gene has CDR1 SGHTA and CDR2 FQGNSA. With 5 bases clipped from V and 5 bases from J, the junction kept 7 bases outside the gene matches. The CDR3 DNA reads TGTGCCAGCAGCACGGGACAGGCCAGGACTGAAGCTTTCTTT. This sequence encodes CASSTGQARTEAFF.

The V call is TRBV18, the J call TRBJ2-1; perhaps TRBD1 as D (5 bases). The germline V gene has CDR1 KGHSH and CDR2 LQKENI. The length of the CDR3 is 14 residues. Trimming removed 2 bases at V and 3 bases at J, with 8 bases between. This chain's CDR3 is CASSPKDNYNEQFF. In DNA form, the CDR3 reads TGTGCCAGCTCACCAAAGGACAACTACAATGAGCAGTTCTTC. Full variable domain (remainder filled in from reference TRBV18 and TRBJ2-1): NAGVMQNPRHLVRRRGQEARLRCSPMKGHSHVYWYRQLPEEGLKFMVYLQKENIIDESGMPKERFSAEFPKEGPSILRIQQVVRGDSAAYFCASSPKDNYNEQFFGPGTRLTVL.

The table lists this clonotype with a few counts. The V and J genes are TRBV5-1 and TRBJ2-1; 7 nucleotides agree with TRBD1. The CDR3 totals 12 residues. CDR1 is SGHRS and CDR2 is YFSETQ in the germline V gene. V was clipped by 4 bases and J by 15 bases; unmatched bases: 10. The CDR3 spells CASSTGVSSRFF. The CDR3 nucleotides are TGCGCCAGCAGCACAGGGGTTTCGTCTCGGTTCTTC. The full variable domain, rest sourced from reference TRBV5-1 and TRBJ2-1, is KAGVTQTPRYLIKTRGQQVTLSCSPISGHRSVSWYQQTPGQGLQFLFEYFSETQRNKGNFPGRFSGRQFSNSRSEMNVSTLELGDSALYLCASSTGVSSRFFGPGTRLTVL.

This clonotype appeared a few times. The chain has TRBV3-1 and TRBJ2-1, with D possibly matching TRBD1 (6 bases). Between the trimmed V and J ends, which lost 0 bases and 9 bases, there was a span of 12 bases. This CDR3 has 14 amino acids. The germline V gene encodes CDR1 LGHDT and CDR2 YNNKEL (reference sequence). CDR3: CASSQDLVGGEQFF. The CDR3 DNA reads TGTGCCAGCAGCCAAGATCTAGTAGGGGGTGAGCAGTTCTTC.